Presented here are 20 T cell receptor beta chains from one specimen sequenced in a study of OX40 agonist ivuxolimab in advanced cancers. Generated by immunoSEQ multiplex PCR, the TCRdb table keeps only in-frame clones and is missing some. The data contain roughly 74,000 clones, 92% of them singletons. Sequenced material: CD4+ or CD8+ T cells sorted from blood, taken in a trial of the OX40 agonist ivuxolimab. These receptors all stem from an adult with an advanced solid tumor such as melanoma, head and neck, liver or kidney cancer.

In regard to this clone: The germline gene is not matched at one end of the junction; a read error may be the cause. The CDR3 loop reads CASSIDRAGTEAFF. The CDR3 DNA follows: TGTGCCAGTAGCATAGACAGGGCGGGGACTGAAGCTTTCTTT. The V gene is TRBV19, the J gene TRBJ1-1; 7 bases are a match to TRBD1. The germline V gene encodes CDR1 LNHDA and CDR2 SQIVND (reference sequence). The CDR3 covers 14 residues.

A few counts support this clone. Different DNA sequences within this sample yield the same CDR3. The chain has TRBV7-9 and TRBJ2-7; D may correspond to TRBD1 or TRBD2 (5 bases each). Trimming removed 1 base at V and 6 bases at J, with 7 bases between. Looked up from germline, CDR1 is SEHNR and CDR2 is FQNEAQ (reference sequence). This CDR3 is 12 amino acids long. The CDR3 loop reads CASSLGGGEQYF. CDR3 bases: TGTGCCAGCAGCTTAGGTGGGGGCGAGCAGTACTTC.

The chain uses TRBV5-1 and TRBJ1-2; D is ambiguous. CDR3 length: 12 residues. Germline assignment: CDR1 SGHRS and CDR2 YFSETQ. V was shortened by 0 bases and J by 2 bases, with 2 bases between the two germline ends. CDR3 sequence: CASSLDNYGYTF. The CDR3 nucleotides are TGCGCCAGCAGCTTGGACAACTATGGCTACACCTTC.

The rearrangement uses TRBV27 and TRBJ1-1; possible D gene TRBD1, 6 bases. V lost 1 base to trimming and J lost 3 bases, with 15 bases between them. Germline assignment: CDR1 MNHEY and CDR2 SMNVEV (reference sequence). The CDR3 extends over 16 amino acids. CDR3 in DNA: TGTGCCAGCAGTTTATATGGGCCGGGGGGCGACACTGAAGCTTTCTTT. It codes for CASSLYGPGGDTEAFF.

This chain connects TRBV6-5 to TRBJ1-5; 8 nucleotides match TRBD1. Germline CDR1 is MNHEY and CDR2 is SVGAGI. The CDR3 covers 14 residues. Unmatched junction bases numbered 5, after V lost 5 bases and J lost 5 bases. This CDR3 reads CASSRQGFHQPQHF. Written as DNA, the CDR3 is TGTGCCAGCAGTCGACAGGGGTTTCATCAGCCCCAGCATTTT.

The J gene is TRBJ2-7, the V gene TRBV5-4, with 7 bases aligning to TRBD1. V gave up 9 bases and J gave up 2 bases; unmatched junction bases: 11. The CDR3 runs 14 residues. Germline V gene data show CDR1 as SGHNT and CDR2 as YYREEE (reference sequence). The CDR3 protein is CATGHGRGTYEQYF. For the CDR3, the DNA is TGTGCCACGGGCCATGGCAGGGGGACCTACGAGCAGTACTTC. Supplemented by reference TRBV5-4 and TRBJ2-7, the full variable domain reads ETGVTQSPTHLIKTRGQQVTLRCSSQSGHNTVSWYQQALGQGPQFIFQYYREEENGRGNFPPRFSGLQFPNYSSELNVNALELDDSALYLCATGHGRGTYEQYFGPGTRLTVT.

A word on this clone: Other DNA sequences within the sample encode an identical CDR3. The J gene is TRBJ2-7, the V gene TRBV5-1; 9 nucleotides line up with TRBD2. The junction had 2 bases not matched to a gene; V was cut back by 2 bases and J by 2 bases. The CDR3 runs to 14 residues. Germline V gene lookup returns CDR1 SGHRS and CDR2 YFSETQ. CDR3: CASSFSGGAYEQYF. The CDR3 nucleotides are TGCGCCAGCAGCTTTAGCGGGGGCGCCTACGAGCAGTACTTC.

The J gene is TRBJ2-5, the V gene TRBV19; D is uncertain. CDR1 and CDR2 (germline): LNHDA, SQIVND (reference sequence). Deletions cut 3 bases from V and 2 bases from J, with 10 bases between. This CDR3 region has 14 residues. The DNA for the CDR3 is TGTGCCAGTAGTATGGGCGACAATCAAGAGACCCAGTACTTC. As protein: CASSMGDNQETQYF.

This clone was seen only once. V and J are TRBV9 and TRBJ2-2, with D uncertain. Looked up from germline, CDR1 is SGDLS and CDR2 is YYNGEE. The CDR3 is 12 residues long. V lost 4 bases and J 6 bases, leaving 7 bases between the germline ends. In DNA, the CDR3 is TGTGCCAGCAGCCCTACCCCCGGGGAGCTGTTTTTT. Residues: CASSPTPGELFF.

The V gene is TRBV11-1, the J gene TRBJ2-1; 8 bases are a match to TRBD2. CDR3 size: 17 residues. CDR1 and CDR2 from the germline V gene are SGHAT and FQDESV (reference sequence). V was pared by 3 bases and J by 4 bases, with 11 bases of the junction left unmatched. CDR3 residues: CASSLGTSGSWYNEQFF. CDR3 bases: TGTGCCAGCAGCTTGGGAACCAGCGGGAGTTGGTACAATGAGCAGTTCTTC. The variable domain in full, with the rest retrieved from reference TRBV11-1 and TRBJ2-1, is EAEVAQSPRYKITEKSQAVAFWCDPISGHATLYWYRQILGQGPELLVQFQDESVVDDSQLPKDRFSAERLKGVDSTLKIQPAELGDSAMYLCASSLGTSGSWYNEQFFGPGTRLTVL.

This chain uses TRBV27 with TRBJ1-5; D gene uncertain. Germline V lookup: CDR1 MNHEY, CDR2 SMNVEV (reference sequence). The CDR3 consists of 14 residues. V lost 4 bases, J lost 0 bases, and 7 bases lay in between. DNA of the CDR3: TGTGCCAGCAGTTCAAAGCATAGCAATCAGCCCCAGCATTTT. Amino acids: CASSSKHSNQPQHF.

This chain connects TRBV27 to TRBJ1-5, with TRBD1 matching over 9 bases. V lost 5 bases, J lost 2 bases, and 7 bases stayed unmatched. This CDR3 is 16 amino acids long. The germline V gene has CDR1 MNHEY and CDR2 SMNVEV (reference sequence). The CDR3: CASSGLRDRGNQPQHF. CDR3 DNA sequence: TGTGCCAGCAGTGGGCTCCGGGACAGGGGCAATCAGCCCCAGCATTTT.

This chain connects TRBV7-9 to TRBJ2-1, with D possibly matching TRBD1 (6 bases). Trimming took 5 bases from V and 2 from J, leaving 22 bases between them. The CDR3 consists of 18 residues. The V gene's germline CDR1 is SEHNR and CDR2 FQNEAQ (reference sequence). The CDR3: CASSTRLGQFSAYNEQFF. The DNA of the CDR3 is TGTGCCAGCAGCACGCGCCTAGGACAGTTCTCAGCCTACAATGAGCAGTTCTTC.

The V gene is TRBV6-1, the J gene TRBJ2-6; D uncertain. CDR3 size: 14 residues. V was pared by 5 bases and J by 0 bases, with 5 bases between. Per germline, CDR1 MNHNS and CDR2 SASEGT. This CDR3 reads CASSQDSGANVLTF. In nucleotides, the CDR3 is TGTGCCAGCAGTCAGGACTCTGGGGCCAACGTCCTGACTTTC.

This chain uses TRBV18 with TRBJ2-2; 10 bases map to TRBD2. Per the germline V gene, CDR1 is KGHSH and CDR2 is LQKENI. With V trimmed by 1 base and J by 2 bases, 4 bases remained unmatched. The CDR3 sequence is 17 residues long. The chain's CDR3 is CASSPLTSGENTGELFF. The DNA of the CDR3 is TGTGCCAGCTCACCACTTACTAGCGGGGAAAACACCGGGGAGCTGTTTTTT. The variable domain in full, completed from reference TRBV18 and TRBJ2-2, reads NAGVMQNPRHLVRRRGQEARLRCSPMKGHSHVYWYRQLPEEGLKFMVYLQKENIIDESGMPKERFSAEFPKEGPSILRIQQVVRGDSAAYFCASSPLTSGENTGELFFGEGSRLTVL.

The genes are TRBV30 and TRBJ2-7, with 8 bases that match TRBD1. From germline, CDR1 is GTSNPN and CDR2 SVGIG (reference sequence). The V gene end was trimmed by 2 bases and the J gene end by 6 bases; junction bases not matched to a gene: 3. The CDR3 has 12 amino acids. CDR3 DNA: TGTGCCTGGAGTCCGGGGACAGGCGAGCAGTACTTC. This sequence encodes CAWSPGTGEQYF. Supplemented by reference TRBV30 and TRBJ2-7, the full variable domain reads SQTIHQWPATLVQPVGSPLSLECTVEGTSNPNLYWYRQAAGRGLQLLFYSVGIGQISSEVPQNLSASRPQDRQFILSSKKLLLSDSGFYLCAWSPGTGEQYFGPGTRLTVT.

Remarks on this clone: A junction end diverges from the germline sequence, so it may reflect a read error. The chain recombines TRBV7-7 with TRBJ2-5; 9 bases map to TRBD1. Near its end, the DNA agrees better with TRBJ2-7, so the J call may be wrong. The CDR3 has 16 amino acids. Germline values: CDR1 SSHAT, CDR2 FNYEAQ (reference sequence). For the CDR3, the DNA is TGTGCTAGCAGCCCCTTCTCGGGACAGGGCCCCTACGAGCAGTACTTC. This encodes CASSPFSGQGPYEQYF.

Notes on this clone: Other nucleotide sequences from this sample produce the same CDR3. The CDR3 spells CASSYGTGGGYTF. As DNA, the CDR3 is TGTGCCAGCAGCTACGGGACAGGGGGAGGCTACACCTTC. The chain carries TRBV5-6 and TRBJ1-2; TRBD1 aligns across 11 bases. Per germline, CDR1 SGHDT and CDR2 YYEEEE. The CDR3 runs 13 residues. J was trimmed by 8 bases and V by 3 bases; bases with no gene match: 3.

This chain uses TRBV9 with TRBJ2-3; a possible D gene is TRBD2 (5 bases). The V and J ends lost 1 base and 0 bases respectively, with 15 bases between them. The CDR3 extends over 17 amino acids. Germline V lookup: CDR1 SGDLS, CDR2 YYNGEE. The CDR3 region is CASSVSRTGTSTDTQYF. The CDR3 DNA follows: TGTGCCAGCAGCGTATCCCGGACTGGAACTAGCACAGATACGCAGTATTTT.

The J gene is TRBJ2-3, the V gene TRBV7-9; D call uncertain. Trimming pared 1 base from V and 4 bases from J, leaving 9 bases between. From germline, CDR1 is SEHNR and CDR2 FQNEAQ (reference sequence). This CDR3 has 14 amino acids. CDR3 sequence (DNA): TGTGCCAGCAGCTTAGTCAGGAGTCCAGATACGCAGTATTTT. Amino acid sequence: CASSLVRSPDTQYF.